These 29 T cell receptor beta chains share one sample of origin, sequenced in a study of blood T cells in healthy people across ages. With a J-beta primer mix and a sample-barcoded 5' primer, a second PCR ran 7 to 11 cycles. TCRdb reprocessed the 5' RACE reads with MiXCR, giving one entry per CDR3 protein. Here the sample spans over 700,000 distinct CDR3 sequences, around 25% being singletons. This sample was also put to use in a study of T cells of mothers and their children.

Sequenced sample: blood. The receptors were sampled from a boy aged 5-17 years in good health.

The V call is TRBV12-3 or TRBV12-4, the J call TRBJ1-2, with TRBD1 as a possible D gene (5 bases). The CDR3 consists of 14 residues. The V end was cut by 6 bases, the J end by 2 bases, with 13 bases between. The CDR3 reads CASSVSGANYGYTF. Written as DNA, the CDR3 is TGTGCCAGCAGCGTCAGCGGGGCGAACTATGGCTACACCTTC.

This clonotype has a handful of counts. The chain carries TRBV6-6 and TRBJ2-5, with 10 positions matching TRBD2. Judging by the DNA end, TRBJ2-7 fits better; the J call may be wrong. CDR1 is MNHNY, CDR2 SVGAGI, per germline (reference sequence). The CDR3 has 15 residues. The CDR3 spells CASSSPIAGGYEQYF. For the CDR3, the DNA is TGTGCCAGCAGTTCCCCTATAGCGGGGGGCTACGAGCAGTACTTC.

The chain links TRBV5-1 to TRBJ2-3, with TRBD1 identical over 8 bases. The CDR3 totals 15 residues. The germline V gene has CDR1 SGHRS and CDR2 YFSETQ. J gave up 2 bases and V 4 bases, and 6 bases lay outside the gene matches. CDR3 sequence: CASSAGTGLTDTQYF. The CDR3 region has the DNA TGCGCCAGCAGCGCCGGGACAGGCCTCACAGATACGCAGTATTTT. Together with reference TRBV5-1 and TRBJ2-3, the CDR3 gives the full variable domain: KAGVTQTPRYLIKTRGQQVTLSCSPISGHRSVSWYQQTPGQGLQFLFEYFSETQRNKGNFPGRFSGRQFSNSRSEMNVSTLELGDSALYLCASSAGTGLTDTQYFGPGTRLTVL.

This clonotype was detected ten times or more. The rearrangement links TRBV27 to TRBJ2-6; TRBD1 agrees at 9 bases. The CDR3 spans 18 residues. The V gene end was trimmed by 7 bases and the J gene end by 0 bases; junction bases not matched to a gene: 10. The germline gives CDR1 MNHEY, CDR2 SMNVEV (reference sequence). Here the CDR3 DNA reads TGTGCCAGCACTCGCCGACAGGGGGGGGACTCTGGGGCCAACGTCCTGACTTTC. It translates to CASTRRQGGDSGANVLTF.

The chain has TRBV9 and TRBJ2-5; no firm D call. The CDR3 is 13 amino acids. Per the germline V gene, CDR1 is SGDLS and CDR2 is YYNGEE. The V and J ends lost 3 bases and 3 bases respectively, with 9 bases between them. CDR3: CASSETSKETQYF. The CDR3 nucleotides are TGTGCCAGCAGCGAAACCAGTAAAGAGACCCAGTACTTC.

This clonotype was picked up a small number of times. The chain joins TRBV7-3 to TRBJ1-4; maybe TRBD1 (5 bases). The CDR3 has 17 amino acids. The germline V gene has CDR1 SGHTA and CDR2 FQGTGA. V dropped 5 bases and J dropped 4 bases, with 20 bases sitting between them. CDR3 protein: CASSPFRVPGDNEKLFF. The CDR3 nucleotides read TGTGCCAGCAGCCCCTTCAGGGTACCCGGGGATAATGAAAAACTGTTTTTT.

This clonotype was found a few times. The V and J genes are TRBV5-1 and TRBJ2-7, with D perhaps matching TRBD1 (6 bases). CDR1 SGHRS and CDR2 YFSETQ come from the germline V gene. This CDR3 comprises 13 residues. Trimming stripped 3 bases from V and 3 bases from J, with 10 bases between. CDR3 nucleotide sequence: TGCGCCAGCAGCTGGGGGCAGAACTACGAGCAGTACTTC. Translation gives CASSWGQNYEQYF.

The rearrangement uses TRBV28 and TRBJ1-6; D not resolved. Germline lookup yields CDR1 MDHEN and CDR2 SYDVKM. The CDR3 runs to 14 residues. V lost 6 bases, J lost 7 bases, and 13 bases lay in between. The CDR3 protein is CASRRLQENSPLHF. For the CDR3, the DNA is TGTGCCAGCAGGAGACTTCAGGAGAATTCACCCCTCCACTTT.

CDR3: CSARSLAELQETQYF. The DNA for the CDR3 is TGCAGTGCTAGAAGCCTAGCGGAGTTACAAGAGACCCAGTACTTC. This chain links TRBV20-1 with TRBJ2-5; TRBD2 agrees at 7 bases. V shed 2 bases and J 2 bases; nucleotides not matched to a gene: 8. Germline V CDR1 and CDR2: DFQATT, SNEGSKA (reference sequence). This CDR3 region has 15 residues.

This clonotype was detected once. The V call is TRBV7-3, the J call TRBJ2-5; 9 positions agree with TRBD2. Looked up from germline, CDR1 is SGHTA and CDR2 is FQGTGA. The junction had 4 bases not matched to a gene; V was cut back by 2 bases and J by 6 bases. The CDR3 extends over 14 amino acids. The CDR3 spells CASSLGGLAKTQYF. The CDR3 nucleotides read TGTGCCAGCAGCTTAGGGGGACTAGCAAAGACCCAGTACTTC.

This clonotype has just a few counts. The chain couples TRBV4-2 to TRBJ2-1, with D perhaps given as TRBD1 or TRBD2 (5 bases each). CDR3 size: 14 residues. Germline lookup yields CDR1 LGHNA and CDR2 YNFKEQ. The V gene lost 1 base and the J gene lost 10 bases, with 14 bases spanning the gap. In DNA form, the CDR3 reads TGTGCCAGCAGCCAAGCGACGGGACCCAACGAGCAGTTCTTC. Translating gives CASSQATGPNEQFF.

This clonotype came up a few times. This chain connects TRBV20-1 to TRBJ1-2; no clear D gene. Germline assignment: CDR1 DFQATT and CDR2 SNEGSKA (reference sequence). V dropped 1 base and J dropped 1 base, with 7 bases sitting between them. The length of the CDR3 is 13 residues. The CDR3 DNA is TGCAGTGCTAGAGCTAGTTTTAACTATGGCTACACCTTC. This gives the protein CSARASFNYGYTF.

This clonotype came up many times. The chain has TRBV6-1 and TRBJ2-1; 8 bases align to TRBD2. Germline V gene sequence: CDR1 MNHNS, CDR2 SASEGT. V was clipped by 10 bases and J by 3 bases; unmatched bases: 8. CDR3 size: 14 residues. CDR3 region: CAIQAGAGYNEQFF. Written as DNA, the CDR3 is TGTGCCATCCAAGCGGGGGCTGGCTACAATGAGCAGTTCTTC.

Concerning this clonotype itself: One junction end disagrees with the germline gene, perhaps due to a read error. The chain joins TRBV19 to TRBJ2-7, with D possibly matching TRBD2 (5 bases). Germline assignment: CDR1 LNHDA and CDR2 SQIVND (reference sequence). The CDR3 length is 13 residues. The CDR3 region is CASRRGSSYEQCF. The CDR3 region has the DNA TGTGCCAGTAGACGAGGGTCCTCCTACGAGCAGTGCTTC. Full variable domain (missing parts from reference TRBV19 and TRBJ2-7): DGGITQSPKYLFRKEGQNVTLSCEQNLNHDAMYWYRQDPGQGLRLIYYSQIVNDFQKGDIAEGYSVSREKKESFPLTVTSAQKNPTAFYLCASRRGSSYEQCFGPGTRLTVT.

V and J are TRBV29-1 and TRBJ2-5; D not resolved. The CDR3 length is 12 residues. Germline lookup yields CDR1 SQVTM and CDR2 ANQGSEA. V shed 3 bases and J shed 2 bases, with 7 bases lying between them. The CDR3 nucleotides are TGCAGCGTTGATATGTCTCAAGAGACCCAGTACTTC. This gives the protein CSVDMSQETQYF.

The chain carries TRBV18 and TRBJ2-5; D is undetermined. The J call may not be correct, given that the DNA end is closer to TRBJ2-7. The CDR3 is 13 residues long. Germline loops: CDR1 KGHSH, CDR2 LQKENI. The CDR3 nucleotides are TGTGCCAGCTCACCGGGCCAGGCGGCCGAGCAGTACTTC. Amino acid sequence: CASSPGQAAEQYF.

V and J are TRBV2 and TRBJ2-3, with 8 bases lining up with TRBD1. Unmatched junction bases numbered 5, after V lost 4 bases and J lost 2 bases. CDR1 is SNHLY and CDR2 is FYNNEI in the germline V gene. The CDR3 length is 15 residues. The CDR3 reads CASSVGTGPTDTQYF. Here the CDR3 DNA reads TGTGCCAGCAGTGTCGGGACAGGACCCACAGATACGCAGTATTTT.

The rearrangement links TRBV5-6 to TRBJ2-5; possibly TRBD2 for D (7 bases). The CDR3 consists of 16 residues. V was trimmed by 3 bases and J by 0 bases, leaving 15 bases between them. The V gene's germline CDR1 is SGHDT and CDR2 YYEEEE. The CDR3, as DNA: TGTGCCAGCAGCTCTACGGCGGGGGCGTACCAAGAGACCCAGTACTTC. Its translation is CASSSTAGAYQETQYF. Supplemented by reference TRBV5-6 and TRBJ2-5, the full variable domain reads DAGVTQSPTHLIKTRGQQVTLRCSPKSGHDTVSWYQQALGQGPQFIFQYYEEEERQRGNFPDRFSGHQFPNYSSELNVNALLLGDSALYLCASSSTAGAYQETQYFGPGTRLLVL.

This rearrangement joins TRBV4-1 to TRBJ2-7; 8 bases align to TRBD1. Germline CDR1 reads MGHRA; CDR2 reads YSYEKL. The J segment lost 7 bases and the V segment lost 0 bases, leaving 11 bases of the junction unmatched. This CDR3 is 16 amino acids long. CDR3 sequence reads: CASSQDQGDRFWEQYF. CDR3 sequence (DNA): TGCGCCAGCAGCCAAGATCAGGGGGACAGGTTTTGGGAGCAGTACTTC.

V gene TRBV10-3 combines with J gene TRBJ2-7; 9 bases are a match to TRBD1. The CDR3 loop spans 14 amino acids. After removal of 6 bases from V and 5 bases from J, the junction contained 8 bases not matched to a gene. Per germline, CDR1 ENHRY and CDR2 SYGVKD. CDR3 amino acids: CAIRGGQGEDEQYF. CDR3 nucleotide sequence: TGTGCCATCAGGGGGGGACAGGGTGAGGACGAGCAGTACTTC.

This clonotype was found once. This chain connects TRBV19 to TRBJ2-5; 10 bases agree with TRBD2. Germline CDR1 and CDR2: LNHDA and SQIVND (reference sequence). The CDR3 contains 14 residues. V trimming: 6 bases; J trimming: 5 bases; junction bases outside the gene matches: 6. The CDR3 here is CASSPSGGPETQYF. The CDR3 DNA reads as TGTGCCAGTAGCCCTAGCGGGGGCCCGGAGACCCAGTACTTC. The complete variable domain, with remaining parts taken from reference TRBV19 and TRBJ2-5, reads DGGITQSPKYLFRKEGQNVTLSCEQNLNHDAMYWYRQDPGQGLRLIYYSQIVNDFQKGDIAEGYSVSREKKESFPLTVTSAQKNPTAFYLCASSPSGGPETQYFGPGTRLLVL.

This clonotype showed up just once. The CDR3 nucleotides are TGCGCCAGCAGCCAGACGACTGAGACAGTGATCTACGAGCAGTACTTC. It is translated as CASSQTTETVIYEQYF. The chain is built from TRBV4-1 and TRBJ2-7, with TRBD1 as a possible D gene (5 bases). The CDR3 covers 16 residues. Germline CDR1 is MGHRA and CDR2 is YSYEKL. With 3 bases removed from V and 3 bases from J, the gap between germline ends came to 18 bases.

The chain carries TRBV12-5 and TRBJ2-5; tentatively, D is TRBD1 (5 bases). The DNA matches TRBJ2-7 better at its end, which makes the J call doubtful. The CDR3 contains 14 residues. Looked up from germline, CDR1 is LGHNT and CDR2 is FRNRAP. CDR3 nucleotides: TGTGCTAGTGGTTCATTCAGGGCAGGGTACGAGCAGTACTTC. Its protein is CASGSFRAGYEQYF.

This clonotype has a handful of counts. The CDR3 sequence: CASSLMRWGGSYNEQFF. The CDR3 DNA reads TGTGCCAGCAGCTTAATGAGGTGGGGGGGCTCCTACAATGAGCAGTTCTTC. This chain uses TRBV11-2 with TRBJ2-1; 7 bases match TRBD2. The V gene end was trimmed by 2 bases and the J gene end by 0 bases; junction bases not matched to a gene: 7. Looked up from germline, CDR1 is SGHAT and CDR2 is FQNNGV. This CDR3 spans 17 amino acids.

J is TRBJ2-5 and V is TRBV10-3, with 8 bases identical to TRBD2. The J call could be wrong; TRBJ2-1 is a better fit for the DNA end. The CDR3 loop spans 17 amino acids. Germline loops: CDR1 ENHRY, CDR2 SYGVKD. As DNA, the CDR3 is TGTGCCATCAGTGATTCTTTGGCTAGCGGGCCATACAATGAGCAGTTCTTC. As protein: CAISDSLASGPYNEQFF.

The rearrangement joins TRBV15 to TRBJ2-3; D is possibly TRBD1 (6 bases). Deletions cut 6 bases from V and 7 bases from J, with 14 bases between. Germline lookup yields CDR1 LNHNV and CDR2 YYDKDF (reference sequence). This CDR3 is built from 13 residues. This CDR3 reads CATSPDRPYTQYF. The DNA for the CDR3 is TGTGCCACCAGTCCGGACAGACCATATACGCAGTATTTT.

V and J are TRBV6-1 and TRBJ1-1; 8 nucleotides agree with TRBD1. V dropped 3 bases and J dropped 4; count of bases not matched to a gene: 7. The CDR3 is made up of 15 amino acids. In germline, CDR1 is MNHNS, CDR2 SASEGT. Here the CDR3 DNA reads TGTGCCAGCAGTGATCGGACCAGGGGGCTCACTGAAGCTTTCTTT. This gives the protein CASSDRTRGLTEAFF.

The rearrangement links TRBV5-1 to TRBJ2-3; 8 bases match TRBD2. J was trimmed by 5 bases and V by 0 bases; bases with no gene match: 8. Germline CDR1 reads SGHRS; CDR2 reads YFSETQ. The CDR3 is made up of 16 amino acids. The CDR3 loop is CASSLAVGGEGDTQYF. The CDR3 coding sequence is TGCGCCAGCAGCTTGGCCGTCGGGGGGGAAGGAGATACGCAGTATTTT.

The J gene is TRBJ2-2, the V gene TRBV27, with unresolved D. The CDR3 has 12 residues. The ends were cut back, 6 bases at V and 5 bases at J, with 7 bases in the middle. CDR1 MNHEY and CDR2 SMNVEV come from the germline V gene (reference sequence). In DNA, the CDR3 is TGTGCCAGCAGAGGGTCGACCGGGGAGCTGTTTTTT. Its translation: CASRGSTGELFF.